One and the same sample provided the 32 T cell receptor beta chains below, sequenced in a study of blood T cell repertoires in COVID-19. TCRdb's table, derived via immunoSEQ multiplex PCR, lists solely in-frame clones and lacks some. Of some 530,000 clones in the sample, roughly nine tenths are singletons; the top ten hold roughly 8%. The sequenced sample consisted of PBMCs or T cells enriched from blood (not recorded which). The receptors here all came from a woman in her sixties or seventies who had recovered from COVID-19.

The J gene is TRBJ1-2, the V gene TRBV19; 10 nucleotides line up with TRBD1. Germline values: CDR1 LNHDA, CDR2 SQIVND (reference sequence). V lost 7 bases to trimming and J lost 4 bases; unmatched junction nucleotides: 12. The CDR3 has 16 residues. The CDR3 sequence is CASTLTGGQLPYGYTF. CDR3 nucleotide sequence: TGTGCCAGTACCCTGACAGGGGGCCAACTACCCTATGGCTACACCTTC.

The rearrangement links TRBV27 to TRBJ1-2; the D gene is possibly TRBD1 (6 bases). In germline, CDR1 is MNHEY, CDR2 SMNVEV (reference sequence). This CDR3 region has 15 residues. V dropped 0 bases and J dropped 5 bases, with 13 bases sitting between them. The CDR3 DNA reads TGTGCCAGCAGTTTATCGTCGGGGGGCACGTATGGCTACACCTTC. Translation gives CASSLSSGGTYGYTF.

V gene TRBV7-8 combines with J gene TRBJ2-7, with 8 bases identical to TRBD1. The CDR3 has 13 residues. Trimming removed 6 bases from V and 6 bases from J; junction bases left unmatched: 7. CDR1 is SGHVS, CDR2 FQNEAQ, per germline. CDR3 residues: CASSRDRGCEQYF. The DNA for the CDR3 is TGTGCCAGCAGTCGAGACAGGGGATGCGAGCAGTACTTC.

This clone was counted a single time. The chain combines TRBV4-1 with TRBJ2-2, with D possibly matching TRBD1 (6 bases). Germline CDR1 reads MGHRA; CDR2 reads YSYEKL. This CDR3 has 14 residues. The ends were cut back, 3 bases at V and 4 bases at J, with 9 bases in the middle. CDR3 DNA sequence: TGCGCCAGCAGCCACCAAGGGGGCACCGGGGAGCTGTTTTTT. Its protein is CASSHQGGTGELFF.

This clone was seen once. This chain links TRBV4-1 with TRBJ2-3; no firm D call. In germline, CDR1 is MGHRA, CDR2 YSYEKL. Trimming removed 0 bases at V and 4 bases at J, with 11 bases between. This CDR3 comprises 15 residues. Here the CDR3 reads CASSQDWLGPDTQYF. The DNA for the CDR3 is TGCGCCAGCAGCCAAGACTGGCTGGGCCCAGATACGCAGTATTTT.

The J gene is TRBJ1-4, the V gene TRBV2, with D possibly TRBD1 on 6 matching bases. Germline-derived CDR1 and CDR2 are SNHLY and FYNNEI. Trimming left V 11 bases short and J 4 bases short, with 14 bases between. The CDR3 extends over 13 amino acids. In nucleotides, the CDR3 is TGTGCCTGCAACAGGGAGAATAATGAAAAACTGTTTTTT. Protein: CACNRENNEKLFF.

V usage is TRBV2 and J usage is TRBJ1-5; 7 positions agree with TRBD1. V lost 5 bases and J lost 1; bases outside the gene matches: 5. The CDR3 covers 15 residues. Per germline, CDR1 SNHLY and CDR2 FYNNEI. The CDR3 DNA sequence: TGTGCCAGCAGTTACAGGGGTGCGAGCAATCAGCCCCAGCATTTT. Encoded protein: CASSYRGASNQPQHF.

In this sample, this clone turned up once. CDR3 protein: CASSPSPGQIYGYTF. Here the CDR3 DNA reads TGTGCCAGCAGTCCGTCTCCGGGACAGATTTATGGCTACACCTTC. The J gene is TRBJ1-2, the V gene TRBV28, with TRBD1 identical over 7 bases. Unmatched junction bases numbered 11, after V lost 5 bases and J lost 5 bases. Germline V CDR1 and CDR2: MDHEN, SYDVKM. This CDR3 comprises 15 residues.

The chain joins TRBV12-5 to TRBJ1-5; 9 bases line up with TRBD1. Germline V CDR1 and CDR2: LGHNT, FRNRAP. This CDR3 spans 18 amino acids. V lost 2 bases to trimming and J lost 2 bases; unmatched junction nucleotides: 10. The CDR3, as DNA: TGTGCTAGTGGTTTGTGGTTAGGGGACAGGGCTCGCAATCAGCCCCAGCATTTT. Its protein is CASGLWLGDRARNQPQHF.

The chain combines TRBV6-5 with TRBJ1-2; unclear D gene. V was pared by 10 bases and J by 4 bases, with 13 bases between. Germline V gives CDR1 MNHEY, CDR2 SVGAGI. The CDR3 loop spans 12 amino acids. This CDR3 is CATLAWVYGYTF. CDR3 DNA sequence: TGTGCCACTCTAGCGTGGGTCTATGGCTACACCTTC.

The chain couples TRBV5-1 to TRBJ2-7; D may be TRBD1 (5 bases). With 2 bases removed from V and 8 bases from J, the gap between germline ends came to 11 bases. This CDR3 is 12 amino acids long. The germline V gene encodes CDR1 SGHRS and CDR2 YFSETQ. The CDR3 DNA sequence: TGCGCCAGCAGCTTAACTCAGGGCAAGCAGTACTTC. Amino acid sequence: CASSLTQGKQYF.

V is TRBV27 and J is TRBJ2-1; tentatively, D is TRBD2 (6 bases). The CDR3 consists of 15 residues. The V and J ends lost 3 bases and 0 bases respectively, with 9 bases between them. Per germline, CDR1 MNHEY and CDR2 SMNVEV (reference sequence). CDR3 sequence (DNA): TGTGCCAGCAGTTTCACCGGGAGCTCCTACAATGAGCAGTTCTTC. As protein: CASSFTGSSYNEQFF.

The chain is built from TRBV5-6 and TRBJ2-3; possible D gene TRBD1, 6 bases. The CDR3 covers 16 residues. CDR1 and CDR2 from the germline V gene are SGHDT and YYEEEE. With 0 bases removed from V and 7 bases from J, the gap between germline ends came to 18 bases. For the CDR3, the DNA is TGTGCCAGCAGCTTGGGGCAGACAGGATCTCGAAATACGCAGTATTTT. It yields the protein CASSLGQTGSRNTQYF.

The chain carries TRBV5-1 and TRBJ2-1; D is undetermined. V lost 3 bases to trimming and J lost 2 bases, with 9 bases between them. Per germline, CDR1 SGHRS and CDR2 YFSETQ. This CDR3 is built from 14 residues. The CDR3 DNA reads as TGCGCCAGCAGCTGGAACTATGCCTACAATGAGCAGTTCTTC. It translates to CASSWNYAYNEQFF.

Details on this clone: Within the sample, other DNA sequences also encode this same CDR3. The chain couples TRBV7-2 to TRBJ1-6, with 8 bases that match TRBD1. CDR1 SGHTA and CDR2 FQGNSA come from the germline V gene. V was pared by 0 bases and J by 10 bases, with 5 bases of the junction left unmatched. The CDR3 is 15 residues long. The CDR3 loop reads CASSLAQGARSPLHF. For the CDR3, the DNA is TGTGCCAGCAGCTTAGCCCAGGGGGCTCGCTCACCCCTCCACTTT. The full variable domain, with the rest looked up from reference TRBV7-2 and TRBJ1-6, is GAGVSQSPSNKVTEKGKDVELRCDPISGHTALYWYRQSLGQGLEFLIYFQGNSAPDKSGLPSDRFSAERTGGSVSTLTIQRTQQEDSAVYLCASSLAQGARSPLHFGNGTRLTVT.

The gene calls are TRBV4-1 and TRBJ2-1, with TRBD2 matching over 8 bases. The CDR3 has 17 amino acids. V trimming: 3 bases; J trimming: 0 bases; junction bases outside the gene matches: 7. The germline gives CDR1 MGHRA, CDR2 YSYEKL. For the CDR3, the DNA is TGCGCCAGCAGCCAGACCCCCGGGACTAGCTCCTACAATGAGCAGTTCTTC. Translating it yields CASSQTPGTSSYNEQFF.

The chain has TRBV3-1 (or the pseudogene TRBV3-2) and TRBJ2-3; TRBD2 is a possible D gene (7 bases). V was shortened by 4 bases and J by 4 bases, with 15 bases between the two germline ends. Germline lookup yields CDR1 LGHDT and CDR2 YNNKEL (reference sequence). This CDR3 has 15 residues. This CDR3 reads CASSPQGLAADTQYF. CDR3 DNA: TGTGCCAGCAGCCCTCAGGGGCTAGCGGCAGATACGCAGTATTTT.

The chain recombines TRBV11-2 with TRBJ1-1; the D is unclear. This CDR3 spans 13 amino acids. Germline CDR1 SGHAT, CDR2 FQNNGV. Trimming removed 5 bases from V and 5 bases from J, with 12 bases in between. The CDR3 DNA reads TGTGCCAGCAGCGAGGTGGTTGGGACTGAAGCTTTCTTT. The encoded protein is CASSEVVGTEAFF.

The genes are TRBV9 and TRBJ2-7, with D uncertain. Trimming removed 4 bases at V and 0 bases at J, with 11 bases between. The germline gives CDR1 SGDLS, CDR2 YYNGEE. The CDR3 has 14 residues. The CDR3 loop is CASSPADTSYEQYF. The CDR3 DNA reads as TGTGCCAGCAGCCCCGCCGACACCTCCTACGAGCAGTACTTC.

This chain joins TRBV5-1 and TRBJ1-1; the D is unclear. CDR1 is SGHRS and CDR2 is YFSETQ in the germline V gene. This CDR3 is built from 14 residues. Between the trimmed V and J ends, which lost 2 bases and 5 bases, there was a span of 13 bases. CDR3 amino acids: CASSLYPGSTEAFF. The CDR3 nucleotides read TGCGCCAGCAGCTTATACCCGGGTTCGACTGAAGCTTTCTTT.

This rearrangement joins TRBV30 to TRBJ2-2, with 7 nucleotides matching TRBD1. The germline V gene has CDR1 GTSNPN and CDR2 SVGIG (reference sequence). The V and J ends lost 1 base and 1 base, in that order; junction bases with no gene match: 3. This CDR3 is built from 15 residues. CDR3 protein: CAWSGPGGNTGELFF. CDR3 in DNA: TGTGCCTGGAGTGGTCCAGGGGGGAACACCGGGGAGCTGTTTTTT.

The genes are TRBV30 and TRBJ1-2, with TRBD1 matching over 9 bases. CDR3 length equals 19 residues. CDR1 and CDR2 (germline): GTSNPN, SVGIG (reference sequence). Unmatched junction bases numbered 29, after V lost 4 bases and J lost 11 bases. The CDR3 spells CAWTNKELQGNRGRVGYTF. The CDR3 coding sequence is TGTGCCTGGACCAACAAAGAGCTCCAGGGCAACAGGGGGCGCGTGGGGTACACCTTC.

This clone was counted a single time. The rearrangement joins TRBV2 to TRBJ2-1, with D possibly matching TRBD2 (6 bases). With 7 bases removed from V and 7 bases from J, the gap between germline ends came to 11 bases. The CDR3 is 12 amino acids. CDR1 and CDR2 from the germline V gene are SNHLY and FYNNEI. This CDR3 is CASKAGRNEQFF. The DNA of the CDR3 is TGTGCCAGCAAAGCAGGGAGGAATGAGCAGTTCTTC. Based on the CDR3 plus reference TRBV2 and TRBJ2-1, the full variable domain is EPEVTQTPSHQVTQMGQEVILRCVPISNHLYFYWYRQILGQKVEFLVSFYNNEISEKSEIFDDQFSVERPDGSNFTLKIRSTKLEDSAMYFCASKAGRNEQFFGPGTRLTVL.

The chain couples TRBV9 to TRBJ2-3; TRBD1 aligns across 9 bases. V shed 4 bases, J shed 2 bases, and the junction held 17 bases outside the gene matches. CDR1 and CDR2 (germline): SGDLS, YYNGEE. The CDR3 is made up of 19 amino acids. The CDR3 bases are TGTGCCAGCAGCACCCAGGGTGGGGGGACAGGGACCATCACAGATACGCAGTATTTT. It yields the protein CASSTQGGGTGTITDTQYF.

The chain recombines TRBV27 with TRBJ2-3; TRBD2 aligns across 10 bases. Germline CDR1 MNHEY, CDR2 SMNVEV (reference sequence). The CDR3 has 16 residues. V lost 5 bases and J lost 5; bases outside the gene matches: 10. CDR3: CASSRPSGGIGDTQYF. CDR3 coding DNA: TGTGCCAGCAGTCGACCTAGCGGGGGAATTGGAGATACGCAGTATTTT.

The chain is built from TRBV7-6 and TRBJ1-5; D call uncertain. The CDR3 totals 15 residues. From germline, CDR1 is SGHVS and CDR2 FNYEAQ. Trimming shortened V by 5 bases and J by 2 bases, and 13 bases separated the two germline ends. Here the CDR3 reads CASSARAGGNQPQHF. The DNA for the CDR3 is TGTGCCAGCAGCGCAAGGGCCGGGGGCAATCAGCCCCAGCATTTT.

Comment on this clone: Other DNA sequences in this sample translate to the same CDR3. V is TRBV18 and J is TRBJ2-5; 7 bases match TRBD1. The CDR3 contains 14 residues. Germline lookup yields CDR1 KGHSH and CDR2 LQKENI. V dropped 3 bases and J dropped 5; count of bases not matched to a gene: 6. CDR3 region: CASSPRQGTETQYF. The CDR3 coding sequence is TGTGCCAGCTCACCTCGACAGGGTACCGAGACCCAGTACTTC.

CDR3 nucleotide sequence: TGTGCCAGCAGCTTAGATAGAGCGAGCGGAGAGACCCAGTACTTC. It yields the protein CASSLDRASGETQYF. V gene TRBV7-2 combines with J gene TRBJ2-5; possible D gene TRBD2, 5 bases. The CDR3 contains 15 residues. Germline V gene sequence: CDR1 SGHTA, CDR2 FQGNSA. Trimming took 1 base from V and 4 from J, leaving 13 bases between them.

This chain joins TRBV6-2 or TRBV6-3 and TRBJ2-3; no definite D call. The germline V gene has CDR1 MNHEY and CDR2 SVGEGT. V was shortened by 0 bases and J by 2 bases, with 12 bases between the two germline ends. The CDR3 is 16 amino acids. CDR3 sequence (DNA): TGTGCCAGCAGTTACTCGTCCCAGGAAATCACAGATACGCAGTATTTT. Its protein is CASSYSSQEITDTQYF.

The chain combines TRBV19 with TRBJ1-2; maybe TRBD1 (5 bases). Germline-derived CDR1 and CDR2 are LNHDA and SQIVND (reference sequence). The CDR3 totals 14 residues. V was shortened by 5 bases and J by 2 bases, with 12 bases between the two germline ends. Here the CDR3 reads CASSEPRQNYGYTF. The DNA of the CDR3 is TGTGCCAGTAGTGAACCCCGACAGAACTATGGCTACACCTTC.

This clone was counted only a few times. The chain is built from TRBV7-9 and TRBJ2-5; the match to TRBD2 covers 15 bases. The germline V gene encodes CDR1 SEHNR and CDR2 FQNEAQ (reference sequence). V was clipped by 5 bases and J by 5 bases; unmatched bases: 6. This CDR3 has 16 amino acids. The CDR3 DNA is TGTGCCAGCAGCACGGGACTAGCGGGGGGCAAGGAGACCCAGTACTTC. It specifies CASSTGLAGGKETQYF.

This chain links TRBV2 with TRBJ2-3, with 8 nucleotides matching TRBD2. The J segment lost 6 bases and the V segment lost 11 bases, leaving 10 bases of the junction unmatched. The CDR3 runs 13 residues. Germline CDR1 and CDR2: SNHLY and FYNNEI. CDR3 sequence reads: CAGPGGEQDTQYF. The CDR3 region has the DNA TGTGCCGGTCCGGGGGGGGAGCAGGATACGCAGTATTTT.